Listed here are 22 T cell receptor beta chains from one sample, sequenced in a study of blood T cell repertoires in COVID-19. Repertoires were generated with immunoSEQ multiplex PCR, while TCRdb's copy carries only in-frame clones and drops some. The sample includes some 120,000 clones, more than 90% seen only once; the top ten take 3% to 4%. Sequencing used peripheral blood. All receptors derive from a man between 50 and 59 years old with active COVID-19.

The gene calls are TRBV2 and TRBJ1-1; D may be TRBD1 (6 bases). The ends were cut back, 7 bases at V and 4 bases at J, with 13 bases in the middle. In germline, CDR1 is SNHLY, CDR2 FYNNEI. The CDR3 length is 13 residues. The CDR3 DNA is TGTGCCAGCAACCAAAGGGGGAGCACTGAAGCTTTCTTT. It translates to CASNQRGSTEAFF.

This rearrangement joins TRBV3-1 (or the pseudogene TRBV3-2) to TRBJ1-6; 8 bases align to TRBD1. V gave up 1 base and J gave up 0 bases; unmatched junction bases: 2. Germline CDR1 LGHDT, CDR2 YNNKEL (reference sequence). The CDR3 sequence is 17 residues long. The CDR3 protein is CASSQAGQVSYNSPLHF. In nucleotides, the CDR3 is TGTGCCAGCAGCCAAGCGGGACAGGTCTCCTATAATTCACCCCTCCACTTT.

The chain links TRBV5-1 to TRBJ2-2, with D possibly being TRBD2 (6 bases). Germline CDR1 is SGHRS and CDR2 is YFSETQ. The CDR3 has 13 residues. V gave up 3 bases and J gave up 4 bases, with 7 bases separating them. The CDR3 spells CASSSLATGELFF. In DNA, the CDR3 is TGCGCCAGCAGCTCACTAGCCACCGGGGAGCTGTTTTTT.

This chain links TRBV5-8 with TRBJ2-1, with 7 bases fitting TRBD2. The junction had 11 bases not matched to a gene; V was cut back by 2 bases and J by 9 bases. The CDR3 sequence is 15 residues long. Per germline, CDR1 SGHTS and CDR2 YDEGEE. The CDR3 coding sequence is TGTGCCAGCAGCTTCCGTGGCGGGAGTCGGGTTGAGCAGTTCTTC. Its translation: CASSFRGGSRVEQFF.

This rearrangement joins TRBV5-6 to TRBJ1-6; 11 nucleotides match TRBD1. This CDR3 has 17 amino acids. J gave up 9 bases and V 1 base, and 9 bases lay outside the gene matches. Germline V gene data show CDR1 as SGHDT and CDR2 as YYEEEE. CDR3 sequence reads: CASSLNRADRGLSPLHF. The CDR3 region has the DNA TGTGCCAGCAGCTTGAATCGTGCGGACAGGGGGCTTTCACCCCTCCACTTT. The whole variable domain, filled in from reference TRBV5-6 and TRBJ1-6, reads DAGVTQSPTHLIKTRGQQVTLRCSPKSGHDTVSWYQQALGQGPQFIFQYYEEEERQRGNFPDRFSGHQFPNYSSELNVNALLLGDSALYLCASSLNRADRGLSPLHFGNGTRLTVT.

The chain combines TRBV30 with TRBJ2-1, with a possible D match to TRBD2 (5 bases). This CDR3 spans 14 amino acids. Germline CDR1 reads GTSNPN; CDR2 reads SVGIG (reference sequence). Trimming cost V 8 bases and J 9 bases, with 23 bases left between them. CDR3 in DNA: TGTGCCCTACTGAGCAGTGGGAGCGGAGGTGAGCAGTTCTTC. It yields the protein CALLSSGSGGEQFF.

The rearrangement uses TRBV5-8 and TRBJ1-1, with D possibly matching TRBD1 (6 bases). V lost 4 bases and J 2 bases, leaving 18 bases between the germline ends. The CDR3 contains 16 residues. CDR1 and CDR2 (germline): SGHTS, YDEGEE. For the CDR3, the DNA is TGTGCCAGCAGCATCGGTCCGGGGGGCTACAACACTGAAGCTTTCTTT. Translated, it gives CASSIGPGGYNTEAFF.

This rearrangement joins TRBV10-3 to TRBJ1-1; D is perhaps TRBD1 (5 bases). Germline assignment: CDR1 ENHRY and CDR2 SYGVKD. Between the trimmed V and J ends, which lost 6 bases and 4 bases, there was a span of 18 bases. This CDR3 has 15 residues. The CDR3 DNA reads as TGTGCCATCAGCCCTGATGGGGGGAGTGCCACTGAAGCTTTCTTT. This sequence encodes CAISPDGGSATEAFF.

The chain has TRBV10-3 and TRBJ2-3; D not resolved. Trimming removed 2 bases from V and 6 bases from J, with 12 bases in between. Germline V gene lookup returns CDR1 ENHRY and CDR2 SYGVKD. This CDR3 has 14 residues. CDR3 bases: TGTGCCATCAGTGAGAGTGGGCCATCGGATACGCAGTATTTT. Translating gives CAISESGPSDTQYF.

This clone was seen only once. The V and J genes are TRBV20-1 and TRBJ2-7; 8 bases map to TRBD1. V lost 3 bases, J lost 1 base, and 5 bases stayed unmatched. The CDR3 runs 14 residues. CDR1 is DFQATT and CDR2 is SNEGSKA in the germline V gene (reference sequence). DNA for the CDR3: TGCAGTGCTAGTAGGGGACAGGCTTCCTACGAGCAGTACTTC. The encoded protein is CSASRGQASYEQYF.

DNA for the CDR3: TGTGCCAGCAGCTCACAAGAGACCCAGTACTTC. The encoded protein is CASSSQETQYF. V usage is TRBV5-6 and J usage is TRBJ2-5; no firm D call. The V end was cut by 3 bases, the J end by 2 bases, with 2 bases between. From germline, CDR1 is SGHDT and CDR2 YYEEEE. The CDR3 is 11 amino acids.

This chain links TRBV7-8 with TRBJ2-1; 11 positions match TRBD2. In germline, CDR1 is SGHVS, CDR2 FQNEAQ. CDR3 size: 15 residues. The junction had 7 bases not matched to a gene; V was cut back by 5 bases and J by 7 bases. CDR3 in DNA: TGTGCCAGCAGCCTTAGCGGGGGGGGATGGAATGAGCAGTTCTTC. The encoded protein is CASSLSGGGWNEQFF.

The chain combines TRBV29-1 with TRBJ2-7, with D maybe TRBD1 (7 bases). The V gene lost 4 bases and the J gene lost 6 bases, with 16 bases spanning the gap. This CDR3 contains 13 residues. The germline V gene has CDR1 SQVTM and CDR2 ANQGSEA. The chain's CDR3 is CSVVRAGGGEQYF. As DNA, the CDR3 is TGCAGCGTTGTTCGGGCAGGGGGAGGCGAGCAGTACTTC.

This chain connects TRBV18 to TRBJ2-7; 12 positions match TRBD1. This CDR3 contains 20 residues. Trimming at V came to 6 bases and at J to 2 bases, leaving 20 bases not matched to a gene. Germline V gene sequence: CDR1 KGHSH, CDR2 LQKENI. The CDR3 DNA reads TGTGCCAGCTCCCGTTCGGGCGGGACAGGGGGCCTAATTAAACCCTACGAGCAGTACTTC. Amino acids: CASSRSGGTGGLIKPYEQYF.

The genes are TRBV3-1 (or the pseudogene TRBV3-2) and TRBJ2-7; tentatively, D is TRBD2 (5 bases). CDR3 length: 13 residues. Germline-derived CDR1 and CDR2 are LGHDT and YNNKEL (reference sequence). V was clipped by 1 base and J by 3 bases, with 7 bases between them. CDR3 amino acids: CASSQAAGYEQYF. CDR3 nucleotide sequence: TGTGCCAGCAGCCAAGCGGCGGGCTACGAGCAGTACTTC.

The chain uses TRBV5-6 and TRBJ2-3; perhaps TRBD2 as D (6 bases). Germline values: CDR1 SGHDT, CDR2 YYEEEE. The germline V and J ends were trimmed by 1 base and 3 bases, with 9 bases remaining between them. The CDR3 has 14 residues. The CDR3 nucleotides read TGTGCCAGCAGCTTGATTGGGGGGACAGATACGCAGTATTTT. Protein sequence: CASSLIGGTDTQYF.

The chain has TRBV6-4 and TRBJ1-6; 7 bases are a match to TRBD1. This CDR3 is 14 amino acids long. V shed 6 bases, J shed 7 bases, and the junction held 6 bases outside the gene matches. Germline V gene sequence: CDR1 MRHNA, CDR2 SNTAGT. The CDR3 loop reads CASSLGTANSPLHF. As DNA, the CDR3 is TGTGCCAGCAGCCTCGGGACAGCCAATTCACCCCTCCACTTT.

The V call is TRBV11-2, the J call TRBJ2-1; 7 positions match TRBD2. J was trimmed by 6 bases and V by 4 bases; bases with no gene match: 3. Germline V lookup: CDR1 SGHAT, CDR2 FQNNGV. There are 13 residues in the CDR3. CDR3 nucleotides: TGTGCCAGCAGCTGGGGGGGGGTCAATGAGCAGTTCTTC. The encoded protein is CASSWGGVNEQFF.

The chain uses TRBV6-1 and TRBJ1-5; D remains unclear. Deletions cut 3 bases from V and 2 bases from J, with 8 bases between. CDR1 and CDR2 from the germline V gene are MNHNS and SASEGT. The CDR3 is 14 amino acids. This chain's CDR3 is CASSEYIGNQPQHF. In nucleotides, the CDR3 is TGTGCCAGCAGTGAGTACATCGGCAATCAGCCCCAGCATTTT.

The CDR3 DNA reads as TGTGCCACCAGTGAGCGCGGACTAGCGGGAGTGTCCGGGGAGCTGTTTTTT. Translation: CATSERGLAGVSGELFF. The rearrangement joins TRBV24-1 to TRBJ2-2; 13 positions agree with TRBD2. Germline loops: CDR1 KGHDR, CDR2 SFDVKD. After removal of 4 bases from V and 6 bases from J, the junction contained 7 bases not matched to a gene. The CDR3 length is 17 residues.

The V call is TRBV28, the J call TRBJ1-2; 9 nucleotides line up with TRBD1. This CDR3 is 14 amino acids long. CDR1 and CDR2 from the germline V gene are MDHEN and SYDVKM. Unmatched junction bases numbered 8, after V lost 8 bases and J lost 4 bases. The CDR3 sequence: CASLPGQGIYGYTF. The CDR3 bases are TGTGCCAGCCTACCGGGACAGGGAATCTATGGCTACACCTTC.

This chain joins TRBV18 and TRBJ2-7; 7 positions match TRBD1. Looked up from germline, CDR1 is KGHSH and CDR2 is LQKENI. The V and J ends lost 6 bases and 2 bases, in that order; junction bases with no gene match: 7. This CDR3 is built from 14 residues. CDR3 nucleotides: TGTGCCAGCTCTGGACAGGAAGGGACCTACGAGCAGTACTTC. Residues: CASSGQEGTYEQYF.